This T cell receptor (beta chain) was sequenced for a study of blood T cell repertoires in COVID-19. For the study at large: The United States, Italy and Spain were the sources of the acute and convalescent COVID-19 samples.

V lost 1 base and J 0 bases, leaving 15 bases between the germline ends. Germline CDR1 is MNHEY and CDR2 is SMNVEV (reference sequence). The CDR3 is 17 amino acids. Measured with immunoSEQ multiplex PCR; TCRdb has only the in-frame clones, and not every one. The table has a few hundred thousand clones, roughly 88% seen once; the top ten hold about 1.4%. Sequencing was performed on peripheral blood. The chain recombines TRBV27 with TRBJ1-1; no firm D call. The clonotype comes from a woman between 35 and 50 years old who had recovered from COVID-19. CDR3 region: CASSLFGPTFLNTEAFF. The CDR3 DNA sequence: TGTGCCAGCAGTTTATTCGGTCCAACTTTTCTGAACACTGAAGCTTTCTTT.